This T cell receptor beta chain was captured in a study of human T cells and chemical hapten exposure. Whole-study context: Skin on the upper inner arm, approximately 2 cm by approximately 2 cm in size, was sensitized with 2% DPC.

Time point in this sample: patch test 3, about 24 weeks after DPC sensitization. As for treatment: therapeutic diphenylcyclopropenone sensitization with weekly scalp DPC. From whole blood left unfractionated, total RNA was extracted. Germline V gives CDR1 SQVTM, CDR2 ANQGSEA. This CDR3 is 13 amino acids long. Trimming took 3 bases from V and 3 from J; bases not matched to a gene: 4. TCRdb ran MiXCR on the RACE reads and lists one entry per CDR3 protein. The sample shows roughly 69,000 distinct CDR3 sequences, approximately 10% of them seen only once. This clonotype was detected a few times. The antigen is not known. Whole-study results and caveats: Compared with pre-sensitization or healthy control sets, expanded TCRs clustered more. Healthy people's immune response may differ from that of the donors, who had alopecia.

The receptor was isolated from a woman aged 25-40 years with alopecia areata. Some clones in this sample may be carry-over from other donors' samples. This chain uses TRBV29-1 with TRBJ1-1, with 7 positions matching TRBD1. Sequenced here: whole blood, sampled in connection with sensitization to the hapten diphenylcyclopropenone (DPC). The CDR3 reads CSVEYRGYTEAFF. For the CDR3, the DNA is TGCAGCGTTGAGTACAGGGGATACACTGAAGCTTTCTTT.